This T cell receptor beta chain came from a study of long-term antiretroviral therapy in people with HIV. Study summary: When the earliest samples were collected, ART was typically delayed until CD4 counts fell. Findings and limits, study-wide: Dominance of pre-ART expanded clones persisted, fluctuating and often declining after ART.

Concerning this clone: Its specificity is unknown.

The CDR3 sequence is 13 residues long. The ends lost 9 bases at V and 3 bases at J; junction bases unmatched: 4. The germline V gene encodes CDR1 WSHSY and CDR2 SAAADI. Researchers report immunoSEQ v3.0 was run at survey level. Using immunoSEQ multiplex PCR, the repertoire was profiled, and TCRdb retains in-frame clones only, with some absent. The data hold just under 10,000 clones, with roughly four fifths observed a single time. This specimen was unsorted PBMCs, taken 1.8 years before starting antiretroviral therapy. The rearrangement uses TRBV10-2 and TRBJ2-3; TRBD1 agrees at 9 bases. The TCR was taken from a man aged 40-49 years with HIV. The CDR3 region is CASQGTGTDTQYF. Here the CDR3 DNA reads TGCGCCAGTCAGGGGACAGGGACAGATACGCAGTATTTT.